This note documents a single T cell receptor beta chain sequence. What it binds is unknown. This entry comes from a study of blood T cells in healthy people across ages. Individuals who donated were healthy Caucasians from Russia aged roughly 6 to 95. Study-wide results and caveats: Possibly confounding the expanded clonotype changes was the fact that donor CMV status was unknown.

Germline-derived CDR1 and CDR2 are MNHEY and SMNVEV (reference sequence). Trimming cost V 6 bases and J 8 bases; bases outside gene matches: 5. The CDR3 sequence is 14 residues long. Next came a second PCR, run for about 7 to 12 cycles, which used a sample-barcoded 5' primer along with a J-beta primer mix. TCRdb re-called the 5' RACE reads through MiXCR, storing one row per CDR3 protein. Found here are 710,000 or so distinct CDR3 sequences, 22% of them singletons; the top ten hold 22%. This sequence was found in a man between 65 and 85 years old in good health. The specimen sequenced was blood. The chain recombines TRBV27 with TRBJ2-1, with TRBD1 matching over 12 bases. The CDR3 sequence is CASSRDRGRDEQFF. The CDR3 DNA sequence: TGTGCCAGCAGCCGGGACAGGGGGCGCGATGAGCAGTTCTTC.